This T cell receptor beta chain was found in a study of cytomegalovirus exposure and HLA in healthy donors. Study conclusions and caveats: Earlier analysis yielded a pattern in which most TCR beta V segments were productive about 90% or about 30% of the time.

Notes on this clone: What it recognizes is unknown.

CDR1 and CDR2 (germline): KGHSH, LQKENI. The trim removed 5 bases at V and 6 bases at J, leaving 5 bases unmatched. The CDR3 has 14 residues. Nominally healthy donors provided the samples, though records likely missed some immune exposures. Primers included in the PCR were 60 Vbeta and 13 Jbeta primers. Original processing methods: Roughly 10 million shared chains were among tens of millions of unique TCR beta chains counted in a later analysis. Using immunoSEQ multiplex PCR, the repertoire was profiled, and TCRdb retains in-frame clones only, with some absent. D and trimming were read from the DNA, whereas the V and J calls and clone size are those reported in that table. The sample holds roughly 110,000 clones; about four fifths are singletons and the top ten take approximately 4.4%.

The rearrangement joins TRBV18 to TRBJ2-3; TRBD1 aligns across 10 bases. Source material: PBMCs. The TCR sequence derives from a man younger than 45 in good health and CMV-seropositive. In DNA form, the CDR3 reads TGTGCCAGCTCAAGACAGGGGGCCAGGGATACGCAGTATTTT. Amino acid sequence: CASSRQGARDTQYF.